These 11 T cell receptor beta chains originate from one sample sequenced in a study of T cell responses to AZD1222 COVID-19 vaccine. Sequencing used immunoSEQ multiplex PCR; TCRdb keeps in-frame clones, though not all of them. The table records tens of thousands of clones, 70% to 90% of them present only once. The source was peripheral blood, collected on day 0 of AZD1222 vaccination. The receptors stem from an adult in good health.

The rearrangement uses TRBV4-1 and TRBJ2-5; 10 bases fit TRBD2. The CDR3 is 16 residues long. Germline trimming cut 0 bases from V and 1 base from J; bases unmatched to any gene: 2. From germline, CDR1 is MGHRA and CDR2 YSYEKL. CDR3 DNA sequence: TGCGCCAGCAGCCAAGAACTAGCGGGGACCCAAGAGACCCAGTACTTC. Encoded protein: CASSQELAGTQETQYF.

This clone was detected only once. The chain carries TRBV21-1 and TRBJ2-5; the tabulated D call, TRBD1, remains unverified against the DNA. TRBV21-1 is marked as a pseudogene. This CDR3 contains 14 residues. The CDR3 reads CASSPDRGLETQYF. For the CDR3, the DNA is TGTGCCAGCAGCCCGGACAGGGGGCTAGAGACCCAGTACTTC.

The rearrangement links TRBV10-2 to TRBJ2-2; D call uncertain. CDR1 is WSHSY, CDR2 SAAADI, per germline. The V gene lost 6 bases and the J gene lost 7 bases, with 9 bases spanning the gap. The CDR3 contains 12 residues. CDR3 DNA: TGCGCCAGCAGGGCGGTTAACGGGGAGCTGTTTTTT. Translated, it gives CASRAVNGELFF.

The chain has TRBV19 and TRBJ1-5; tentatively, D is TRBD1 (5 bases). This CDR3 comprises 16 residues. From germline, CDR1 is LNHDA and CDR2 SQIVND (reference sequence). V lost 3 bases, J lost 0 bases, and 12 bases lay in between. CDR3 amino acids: CASSISRTHSNQPQHF. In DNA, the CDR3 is TGTGCCAGTAGTATTTCTAGGACACATAGCAATCAGCCCCAGCATTTT.

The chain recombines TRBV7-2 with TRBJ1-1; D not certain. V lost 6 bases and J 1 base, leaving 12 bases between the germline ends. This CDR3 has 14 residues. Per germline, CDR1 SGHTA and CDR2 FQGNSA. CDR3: CASRLEPSNTEAFF. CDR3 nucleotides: TGTGCCAGCAGGTTGGAGCCTTCGAACACTGAAGCTTTCTTT.

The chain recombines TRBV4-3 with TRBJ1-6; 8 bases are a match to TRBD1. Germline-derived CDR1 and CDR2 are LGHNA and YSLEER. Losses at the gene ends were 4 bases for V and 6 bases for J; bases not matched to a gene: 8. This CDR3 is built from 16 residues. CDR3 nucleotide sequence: TGCGCCAGCAGCCGAGGACAGGGTGTTCCTAATTCACCCCTCCACTTT. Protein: CASSRGQGVPNSPLHF.

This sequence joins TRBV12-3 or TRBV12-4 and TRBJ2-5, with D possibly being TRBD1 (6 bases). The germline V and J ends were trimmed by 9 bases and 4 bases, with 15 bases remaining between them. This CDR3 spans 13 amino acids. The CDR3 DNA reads TGTGCCAGTCTGAGGGGGACCACAGAGACCCAGTACTTC. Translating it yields CASLRGTTETQYF.

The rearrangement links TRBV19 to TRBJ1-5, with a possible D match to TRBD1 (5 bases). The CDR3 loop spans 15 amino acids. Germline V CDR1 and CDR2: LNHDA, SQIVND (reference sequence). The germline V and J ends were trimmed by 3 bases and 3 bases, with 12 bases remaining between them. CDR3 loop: CASSISDRFNQPQHF. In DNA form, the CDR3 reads TGTGCCAGTAGTATCAGCGACAGATTCAATCAGCCCCAGCATTTT.

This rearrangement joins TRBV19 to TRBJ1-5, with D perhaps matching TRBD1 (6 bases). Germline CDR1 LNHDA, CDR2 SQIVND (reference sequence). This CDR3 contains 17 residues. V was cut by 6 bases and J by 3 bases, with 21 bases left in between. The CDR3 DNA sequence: TGTGCCAGTAGCCACCCCGGTACTTACAGGGTCAATCAGCCCCAGCATTTT. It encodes CASSHPGTYRVNQPQHF.

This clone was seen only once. The CDR3 bases are TGTGCCAGCAGCCAGGGGTACAGGGAGGGGATCGGCTATGGCTACACCTTC. Protein: CASSQGYREGIGYGYTF. The chain combines TRBV7-9 with TRBJ1-2, with D tentatively TRBD1 (6 bases). Germline V gene data show CDR1 as SEHNR and CDR2 as FQNEAQ (reference sequence). The V end was cut by 5 bases, the J end by 4 bases, with 23 bases between. This CDR3 region has 17 residues.

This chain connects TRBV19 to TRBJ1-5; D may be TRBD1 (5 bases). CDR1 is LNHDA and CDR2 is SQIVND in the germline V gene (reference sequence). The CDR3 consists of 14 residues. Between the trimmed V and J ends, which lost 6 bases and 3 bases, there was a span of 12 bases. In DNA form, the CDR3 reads TGTGCCAGTAGCTTAGGGGCTAACAATCAGCCCCAGCATTTT. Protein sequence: CASSLGANNQPQHF.